These 22 T cell receptor beta chains were sequenced from one sample in a study of radiation and T cells in renal cell carcinoma. Here immunoSEQ multiplex PCR was the method, and the copy in TCRdb shows in-frame clones only, minus some. The sample lists some 150,000 clones; 75% to 90% were seen once. Time point meaning: blood 4 weeks post-SBRT, at nephrectomy. The treatment here: 15 Gy SBRT to primary tumor, nephrectomy 4 weeks later. Sequenced material: blood, taken from a patient whose treatment included radiotherapy and nephrectomy. Every receptor here comes from a woman between 45 and 65 years old with renal cell carcinoma.

The chain has TRBV5-4 and TRBJ1-2; a possible D gene is TRBD1 (6 bases). This CDR3 has 14 residues. Germline V gives CDR1 SGHNT, CDR2 YYREEE (reference sequence). Trimming left V 5 bases short and J 6 bases short, with 17 bases between. CDR3 sequence: CASRPDLQGDGYTF. CDR3 in DNA: TGTGCCAGCAGACCTGATCTACAGGGTGATGGCTACACCTTC.

The J gene is TRBJ2-7, the V gene TRBV10-1, with 7 bases identical to TRBD1. Germline lookup yields CDR1 WNHNN and CDR2 SYGVQD (reference sequence). This CDR3 has 14 residues. The ends lost 0 bases at V and 2 bases at J; junction bases unmatched: 1. The CDR3 here is CASSESDRAYEQYF. The CDR3 bases are TGCGCCAGCAGTGAGTCCGACAGGGCCTACGAGCAGTACTTC.

The chain couples TRBV27 to TRBJ2-3; TRBD1 matches at 7 bases. Trimming removed 3 bases from V and 11 bases from J; junction bases left unmatched: 11. The CDR3 contains 14 residues. The V gene's germline CDR1 is MNHEY and CDR2 SMNVEV (reference sequence). In nucleotides, the CDR3 is TGTGCCAGCAGTTTCTATAGGGGGCTGGGGTGGCAGTATTTT. As protein: CASSFYRGLGWQYF.

In DNA form, the CDR3 reads TGTGCCAGCAGTTTAGGCCTACTCGGCGAGCAGTACTTC. Translated: CASSLGLLGEQYF. The V gene is TRBV28, the J gene TRBJ2-7, with D hard to call. The CDR3 runs to 13 residues. The germline V gene encodes CDR1 MDHEN and CDR2 SYDVKM. Trimming shortened V by 2 bases and J by 6 bases, and 11 bases separated the two germline ends. The entire variable domain, with the rest obtained from reference TRBV28 and TRBJ2-7, is as follows: DVKVTQSSRYLVKRTGEKVFLECVQDMDHENMFWYRQDPGLGLRLIYFSYDVKMKEKGDIPEGYSVSREKKERFSLILESASTNQTSMYLCASSLGLLGEQYFGPGTRLTVT.

The chain recombines TRBV18 with TRBJ1-1; D unclear. Trimming took 0 bases from V and 8 from J, leaving 16 bases between them. This CDR3 spans 15 amino acids. Germline CDR1 and CDR2: KGHSH and LQKENI. The CDR3 sequence is CASSPPTLTGREAFF. The CDR3 bases are TGTGCCAGCTCACCACCGACCCTAACGGGAAGAGAAGCTTTCTTT.

The V call is TRBV28, the J call TRBJ2-5; the D gene could be TRBD1 or TRBD2 (5 bases each). Per germline, CDR1 MDHEN and CDR2 SYDVKM. CDR3 length equals 15 residues. Trimming took off 2 bases at V and 0 bases at J, with 10 bases between the two ends. The CDR3 region is CASSLGGGYQETQYF. The CDR3 region has the DNA TGTGCCAGCAGTTTAGGTGGGGGTTACCAAGAGACCCAGTACTTC.

The rearrangement links TRBV5-6 to TRBJ2-3; tentatively, D is TRBD2 (6 bases). The CDR3 totals 15 residues. Germline lookup yields CDR1 SGHDT and CDR2 YYEEEE. V lost 4 bases and J lost 2, with 14 bases in between. The CDR3 DNA reads TGTGCCAGCAGCGAGGCTAGCGCTTTCACAGATACGCAGTATTTT. Amino acids: CASSEASAFTDTQYF.

The chain couples TRBV4-1 to TRBJ1-6; unclear D gene. Germline-derived CDR1 and CDR2 are MGHRA and YSYEKL. This CDR3 has 16 residues. The V gene lost 0 bases and the J gene lost 4 bases, with 10 bases spanning the gap. CDR3 nucleotide sequence: TGCGCCAGCAGCCAAGATCTAAGAGGTTATAATTCACCCCTCCACTTT. It encodes CASSQDLRGYNSPLHF.

This chain connects TRBV5-1 to TRBJ1-2, with D hard to call. The CDR3 length is 15 residues. CDR1 SGHRS and CDR2 YFSETQ come from the germline V gene. V was shortened by 4 bases and J by 3 bases, with 16 bases between the two germline ends. For the CDR3, the DNA is TGCGCCAGCAGCGAGAATTCCGGGAGCTACTATGGCTACACCTTC. Translating it yields CASSENSGSYYGYTF.

This clone was observed a handful of times. The chain links TRBV5-6 to TRBJ1-1; D call uncertain. The CDR3 spans 14 residues. CDR1 SGHDT and CDR2 YYEEEE come from the germline V gene. Trimming shortened V by 0 bases and J by 6 bases, and 12 bases separated the two germline ends. CDR3 amino acids: CASSLVGISAEAFF. The CDR3 nucleotides read TGTGCCAGCAGCTTGGTCGGGATCTCCGCTGAAGCTTTCTTT.

This clone was observed a few times. The V call is TRBV2, the J call TRBJ1-5; D remains unclear. The CDR3 loop spans 16 amino acids. Trimming stripped 5 bases from V and 3 bases from J, with 17 bases between. CDR1 SNHLY and CDR2 FYNNEI come from the germline V gene. CDR3 nucleotides: TGTGCCAGCAGTCTGTCTTCCGGGAGGAACAATCAGCCCCAGCATTTT. It codes for CASSLSSGRNNQPQHF.

This rearrangement joins TRBV5-1 to TRBJ1-4; D is ambiguous. This CDR3 region has 14 residues. V lost 1 base to trimming and J lost 5 bases, with 9 bases between them. CDR1 and CDR2 (germline): SGHRS, YFSETQ. The CDR3 DNA reads TGCGCCAGCAGCTTGAATGGGCCGAATGAAAAACTGTTTTTT. This codes for CASSLNGPNEKLFF.

The genes are TRBV25-1 and TRBJ2-7; no clear D gene. Germline V gene data show CDR1 as MGHDK and CDR2 as SYGVNS. The CDR3 totals 15 residues. Trimming left V 1 base short and J 1 base short, with 11 bases between. The DNA for the CDR3 is TGTGCCAGCAGTGAATCTGGAGACGGATCCTACGAGCAGTACTTC. This sequence encodes CASSESGDGSYEQYF.

Comments on this clone: Other DNA sequences of this sample code for an identical CDR3. This chain uses TRBV7-9 with TRBJ1-5; D not resolved. CDR1 is SEHNR and CDR2 is FQNEAQ in the germline V gene (reference sequence). The CDR3 runs 12 residues. Trimming stripped 6 bases from V and 6 bases from J, with 9 bases between. This chain's CDR3 is CASSLGGQPQHF. The CDR3, as DNA: TGTGCCAGCAGTCTTGGCGGTCAGCCCCAGCATTTT.

The rearrangement links TRBV6-6 to TRBJ2-4; 8 nucleotides agree with TRBD2. V was clipped by 7 bases and J by 0 bases; unmatched bases: 5. The CDR3 consists of 15 residues. In germline, CDR1 is MNHNY, CDR2 SVGAGI (reference sequence). The CDR3 reads CASTAGGLAKNIQYF. Here the CDR3 DNA reads TGTGCCAGCACTGCGGGGGGCCTAGCCAAAAACATTCAGTACTTC.

V gene TRBV6-6 combines with J gene TRBJ1-5; 7 nucleotides match TRBD1. The junction had 5 bases not matched to a gene; V was cut back by 7 bases and J by 5 bases. CDR3 length equals 13 residues. Germline-derived CDR1 and CDR2 are MNHNY and SVGAGI (reference sequence). Written as DNA, the CDR3 is TGTGCCAGCAAAGGACAGGCGGATCAGCCCCAGCATTTT. The encoded protein is CASKGQADQPQHF.

The chain couples TRBV5-1 to TRBJ1-1; 10 nucleotides agree with TRBD1. Losses at the gene ends were 0 bases for V and 3 bases for J; bases not matched to a gene: 5. The CDR3 covers 16 residues. Germline values: CDR1 SGHRS, CDR2 YFSETQ. CDR3 amino acids: CASSLGRGQGDTEAFF. The CDR3 DNA reads as TGCGCCAGCAGCTTGGGACGAGGACAGGGGGACACTGAAGCTTTCTTT.

This clone was seen a single time. V and J are TRBV10-3 and TRBJ2-7, with 9 bases aligning to TRBD2. The CDR3 length is 14 residues. V shed 7 bases and J 0 bases; nucleotides not matched to a gene: 4. Looked up from germline, CDR1 is ENHRY and CDR2 is SYGVKD. CDR3 protein: CAITPTSGSYEQYF. The CDR3 region has the DNA TGTGCCATCACGCCGACTAGCGGCTCCTACGAGCAGTACTTC.

The chain combines TRBV4-1 with TRBJ1-1; D is unclear. The germline CDR1 and CDR2 sequences are MGHRA and YSYEKL. The CDR3 loop spans 14 amino acids. The V gene lost 0 bases and the J gene lost 0 bases, with 5 bases spanning the gap. Written as DNA, the CDR3 is TGCGCCAGCAGCCAAGAGGCGATGAACACTGAAGCTTTCTTT. This codes for CASSQEAMNTEAFF.

The rearrangement uses TRBV2 and TRBJ1-3, with 7 bases matching TRBD1. V lost 10 bases and J lost 0; bases outside the gene matches: 12. The germline gives CDR1 SNHLY, CDR2 FYNNEI. This CDR3 is built from 16 residues. CDR3: CATSNSGQLSGNTIYF. CDR3 nucleotides: TGTGCCACCTCTAACTCGGGACAGCTCTCTGGAAACACCATATATTTT. Together with reference TRBV2 and TRBJ1-3, the CDR3 gives the full variable domain: EPEVTQTPSHQVTQMGQEVILRCVPISNHLYFYWYRQILGQKVEFLVSFYNNEISEKSEIFDDQFSVERPDGSNFTLKIRSTKLEDSAMYFCATSNSGQLSGNTIYFGEGSWLTVV.

The chain employs TRBV4-2 and TRBJ1-5, with 8 bases matching TRBD1. Germline V CDR1 and CDR2: LGHNA, YNFKEQ. CDR3 length equals 15 residues. The trim removed 4 bases at V and 4 bases at J, leaving 6 bases unmatched. CDR3 bases: TGTGCCAGCAGCCCCAGGACAGGGAAAAATCAGCCCCAGCATTTT. Its protein product is CASSPRTGKNQPQHF.

The V gene is TRBV19, the J gene TRBJ2-2; 9 bases are shared with TRBD2. V trimming: 7 bases; J trimming: 4 bases; junction bases outside the gene matches: 7. Germline V gives CDR1 LNHDA, CDR2 SQIVND (reference sequence). The CDR3 loop spans 15 amino acids. The CDR3 here is CASKPAGGPTGELFF. In nucleotides, the CDR3 is TGTGCCAGTAAACCAGCGGGGGGCCCCACCGGGGAGCTGTTTTTT.